A selection of T cell receptor beta chains follows, all from one sample in a study of CD8 T cells in Susac syndrome. TCRdb recomputed calls from the immunoSEQ multiplex PCR reads with MiXCR, one row per CDR3 protein. The repertoire consists of about 180,000 distinct CDR3 sequences, with 85% to 95% occurring once and the leading ten covering 0.095% to 0.1%. Specimen: CD4+ T cells from PBMCs. All receptors come from a human donor with Susac syndrome. Each CDR3 is given with its conserved first and last residue. A D gene is named only where the DNA matches it firmly. The listing skips clone size in some rows; elsewhere it reads once, few, many or a size class.

J	V	D	size	length	CDR3	DNA
TRBJ1-1	TRBV12-3/TRBV12-4	NA	NA	14	CASRLGPPNTEAFF	TGTGCCAGCAGGTTAGGACCTCCGAACACTGAAGCTTTCTTT
TRBJ2-1	TRBV14	TRBD2	NA	16	CASSQDLGLASEWQFF	TGTGCCAGCAGCCAAGATTTAGGACTAGCAAGTGAATGGCAGTTCTTC
TRBJ2-3	TRBV28	NA	NA	15	CASSTGRSNRDTQYF	TGTGCCAGCAGTACGGGACGCTCAAATCGGGATACGCAGTATTTT
TRBJ1-1	TRBV5-1	NA	NA	16	CASSLDAGVGNTEAFF	TGCGCCAGCAGCTTGGACGCAGGGGTCGGTAACACTGAAGCTTTCTTT
TRBJ2-7	TRBV30	TRBD1	NA	12	CAWSAHRGEQYF	TGTGCCTGGAGTGCCCACAGGGGCGAGCAGTACTTC
TRBJ1-1	TRBV2	NA	NA	14	CASSSGRMNTEAFF	TGTGCCAGCTCTTCGGGACGGATGAACACTGAAGCTTTCTTT
TRBJ1-2	TRBV30	TRBD1	NA	13	CAWSRTGDYGYTF	TGTGCCTGGAGTAGGACAGGGGATTATGGCTACACCTTC
TRBJ2-7	TRBV20-1	NA	NA	12	CSARDEGHEQYF	TGCAGTGCTAGAGATGAAGGCCACGAGCAGTACTTC
TRBJ2-3	TRBV20-1	TRBD2	NA	17	CSARDRAGGRITDTQYF	TGCAGTGCTAGAGATCGCGCGGGGGGGCGTATTACAGATACGCAGTATTTT
TRBJ2-1	TRBV9	TRBD2	NA	15	CASSGIGLVRNEQFF	TGTGCCAGCAGCGGGATAGGACTAGTCCGAAATGAGCAGTTCTTC
TRBJ2-5	TRBV29-1	TRBD1	once	14	CSVDGTGGTETQYF	TGCAGCGTTGATGGAACAGGGGGCACGGAGACCCAGTACTTC
TRBJ1-2	TRBV28	NA	NA	12	CASRIQSYGYTF	TGTGCCAGCAGGATCCAATCCTATGGCTACACCTTC
TRBJ1-5	TRBV7-9	NA	NA	13	CASSHEGNQPQHF	TGTGCCAGCAGCCATGAGGGTAATCAGCCCCAGCATTTT
TRBJ2-1	TRBV6-1	NA	NA	15	CASSELRGTYNEQFF	TGTGCCAGCAGTGAGCTTAGGGGGACCTACAATGAGCAGTTCTTC
TRBJ2-4	TRBV7-9	NA	NA	16	CASTTFAPLAKNIQYF	TGTGCCAGCACTACCTTCGCTCCTCTAGCCAAAAACATTCAGTACTTC
TRBJ2-2	TRBV4-1	NA	NA	15	CASSQEQGVNGELFF	TGCGCCAGCAGCCAAGAACAAGGGGTGAACGGGGAGCTGTTTTTT
TRBJ2-1	TRBV2	TRBD2	NA	15	CASSVLAGVGNEQFF	TGTGCCAGCAGTGTACTAGCGGGGGTGGGCAATGAGCAGTTCTTC
TRBJ2-6	TRBV5-1	NA	once	15	CASSFGHDGANVLTF	TGCGCCAGCAGCTTCGGACACGATGGGGCCAACGTCCTGACTTTC
TRBJ2-7	TRBV6-6	TRBD1	NA	14	CASSYTPTGTEQYF	TGTGCCAGCAGTTACACGCCGACAGGGACCGAGCAGTACTTC
TRBJ1-5	TRBV27	NA	NA	15	CASSFGRNSNQPQHF	TGTGCCAGCAGTTTTGGCAGAAATAGCAATCAGCCCCAGCATTTT
TRBJ2-2	TRBV2	NA	NA	12	CASGVNTGELFF	TGTGCCAGCGGGGTGAACACCGGGGAGCTGTTTTTT
TRBJ1-5	TRBV20-1	TRBD1	NA	15	CSARGVTGGGQPQHF	TGCAGTGCTAGAGGGGTTACAGGGGGCGGGCAGCCCCAGCATTTT
TRBJ1-4	TRBV23-1	NA	NA	16	CASSRPTATTNEKLFF	TGCGCCAGCAGTCGCCCCACGGCAACAACTAATGAAAAACTGTTTTTT
TRBJ2-3	TRBV7-9	TRBD1	NA	16	CASSLRGPGGEDTQYF	TGTGCCAGCAGCTTAAGGGGTCCAGGGGGCGAAGATACGCAGTATTTT
TRBJ2-3	TRBV10-1	TRBD2	NA	16	CASSDIAGERTDTQYF	TGCGCCAGCAGTGACATAGCGGGAGAAAGGACAGATACGCAGTATTTT
TRBJ2-7	TRBV18	NA	NA	17	CASSPPSRSRVSYEQYF	TGTGCCAGCTCACCACCGAGTCGCAGCCGAGTCTCCTACGAGCAGTACTTC
TRBJ2-7	TRBV7-2	NA	NA	13	CASSLPTSSEQYF	TGTGCCAGCAGCCTGCCAACTAGCTCCGAGCAGTACTTC
TRBJ1-2	TRBV5-1	TRBD1	NA	14	CASSSIGTAYGYTF	TGCGCCAGCAGCTCAATCGGGACAGCTTATGGCTACACCTTC
TRBJ1-5	TRBV7-6	TRBD1	NA	15	CASSYRQGRGQPQHF	TGTGCCAGCAGCTATAGACAGGGACGGGGTCAGCCCCAGCATTTT
TRBJ2-1	TRBV6-6	NA	NA	14	CASSYSLEGNEQFF	TGTGCCAGCAGTTACTCTTTGGAGGGCAATGAGCAGTTCTTC
TRBJ2-2	TRBV11-2	NA	NA	16	CASSSGLGGNTGELFF	TGTGCCAGCAGCTCTGGACTAGGGGGTAACACCGGGGAGCTGTTTTTT
TRBJ1-1	TRBV28	NA	NA	13	CASSSVRKVEAFF	TGTGCCAGCAGTAGCGTCCGAAAAGTCGAAGCTTTCTTT
TRBJ2-1	TRBV5-1	TRBD1	NA	16	CASSYTTGGLSNEQFF	TGCGCCAGCAGCTACACGACAGGGGGTCTTTCAAATGAGCAGTTCTTC